This TCR beta chain was retrieved from a study of regulatory T cells in long-lasting Graves disease. Whole-study results and caveats: When disease was persistent, TRBV28, TRBJ1-2 and TRBJ2-5 were the favored segments. Study was limited to peripheral blood, excluding thyroid tissue.

TCR beta libraries were built with iRepertoire HTBI primers and Arm-PCR of CDR3 regions. In TCRdb, the multiplex PCR reads were re-called with MiXCR into one record per CDR3 protein. The sample has about 440,000 distinct CDR3 sequences; 15% are singletons. The ends lost 0 bases at V and 5 bases at J; junction bases unmatched: 11. The CDR3 totals 17 residues. CDR1 is LNHNV and CDR2 is YYDKDF in the germline V gene (reference sequence). Time point here: newly diagnosed GD, antithyroid drugs for less than 3 months. Following extraction of RNA from PBMCs, that RNA was used to make the TCR library. This clonotype has ten or more counts. Its antigen is as yet unknown. The same sample was also studied in work on T cells in Graves' hyperthyroidism and ophthalmopathy. That paper states: HTBI primers were employed in a first-round RT-PCR of the TCR CDR3.

The rearrangement links TRBV15 to TRBJ1-1; TRBD1 aligns across 8 bases. The TCR was taken from a woman aged 30 to 39 with Graves disease. The specimen comprised peripheral blood mononuclear cells (PBMCs), sampled at new diagnosis, from a patient treated with antithyroid drugs. The CDR3 region has the DNA TGTGCCACCAGCAGAGATCCCCCCGACAGGGGTCGGACTGAAGCTTTCTTT. It encodes CATSRDPPDRGRTEAFF.